These T cell receptor beta chains were read from a single sample in a study of lymphopenia after photon versus proton radiotherapy. Assay used: immunoSEQ multiplex PCR; TCRdb lists only in-frame clones, some missing. The sample lists 55,000 to 70,000 clones, around 92% seen once, with 2.2% in the top ten. The material sequenced was peripheral blood, taken from a patient treated with photon-based radiotherapy. Receptors originate from a middle-aged woman with cholangiocarcinoma. CDR3s include the opening cysteine and the closing phenylalanine or tryptophan. The order of the fields is clone size, V gene, J gene, D gene, CDR3 DNA, CDR3 protein. D genes are given only for firm matches. Not all rows give a size; the values are once, few, many and, for expanded clones, a class.

NA,TRBV6-6,TRBJ1-4,NA,TGTGCCAGCAGTTACGTGATGATGCAGAATGAAAAACTGTTTTTT,CASSYVMMQNEKLFF
once,TRBV4-1,TRBJ1-3,TRBD1,TGCGCCAGCAGCGAAGGGGATGGGACAGGACATGTCTCTGGAAACACCATATATTTT,CASSEGDGTGHVSGNTIYF
NA,TRBV19,TRBJ2-7,TRBD1,TGTGCCAGTAGTATCCGGACAGGAGACTCCTACGAGCAGTACTTC,CASSIRTGDSYEQYF
NA,TRBV6-5,TRBJ1-1,NA,TGTGCCAGCACCAAAGGCGGTCTGAACACTGAAGCTTTCTTT,CASTKGGLNTEAFF
NA,TRBV6-5,TRBJ1-6,NA,TGTGCCAGCAGTCCTTCCGGGACACTTGATTCACCCCTCCACTTT,CASSPSGTLDSPLHF
NA,TRBV20-1,TRBJ1-1,NA,TGCAGTGCTAGAGGGCAGCTTGAAGCTTTCTTT,CSARGQLEAFF
NA,TRBV18,TRBJ1-1,TRBD1,TGTGCCAGCTCACCCCCGACAGGGATGAACACTGAAGCTTTCTTT,CASSPPTGMNTEAFF
NA,TRBV21-1,TRBJ2-7,NA,TGTGCCAGCAGCACATGGTACAGACTCTTTGTAAGCTCCTACGAGCAGTACTTC,CASSTWYRLFVSSYEQYF
NA,TRBV19,TRBJ2-5,NA,TGTGCCAGTAGTCGAATGGGAGCGGGAGAGACCCAGTACTTC,CASSRMGAGETQYF
NA,TRBV27,TRBJ1-1,TRBD1,TGTGCCAGCAGGACAGGGGGGGAGAACACTGAAGCTTTCTTT,CASRTGGENTEAFF
once,TRBV6-1,TRBJ1-1,NA,TGTGCCAGCAATCAGGACGGCACTGAAGCTTTCTTT,CASNQDGTEAFF
NA,TRBV19,TRBJ2-3,TRBD2,TGTGCCAGTAGTATCGGACTAGCCGCAGATACGCAGTATTTT,CASSIGLAADTQYF
NA,TRBV2,TRBJ1-3,NA,TGTGCCAGCAGTGAAGGGCCTCGAAACACCATATATTTT,CASSEGPRNTIYF
NA,TRBV7-2,TRBJ1-3,NA,TGTGCCAGCAGCTTAGTCCTAATTGGAAACACCATATATTTT,CASSLVLIGNTIYF
NA,TRBV11-2,TRBJ1-2,NA,TGTGCCAGCAGCTTAGTAGGGGGGCAGTTGAACTATGGCTACACCTTC,CASSLVGGQLNYGYTF
few,TRBV2,TRBJ1-6,TRBD1,TGTGCCAGCAGTATCGGGACAGGGCCCTCACCCCTCCACTTT,CASSIGTGPSPLHF
few,TRBV7-6,TRBJ2-2,NA,TGTGCCAGCAGCCCAAGCGAGGACACCGGGGAGCTGTTTTTT,CASSPSEDTGELFF
NA,TRBV9,TRBJ2-5,NA,TGTGCCAGCAGCGCAAGTGGGGTACAAGAGACCCAGTACTTC,CASSASGVQETQYF
NA,TRBV2,TRBJ2-1,TRBD2,TGTGCCAGCGGCCGATCCGGGACTAGCTACAATGAGCAGTTCTTC,CASGRSGTSYNEQFF
once,TRBV7-2,TRBJ2-1,TRBD2,TGTGCCAGCAGCATACCCGGGACTAACAATGAGCAGTTCTTC,CASSIPGTNNEQFF